The 17 T cell receptor beta chains below come from one sample, sequenced in a study of neurological immune-mediated disorders. TCRdb reprocessed the 5' RACE reads via MiXCR and lists one record per CDR3 protein. The data contain approximately 50,000 distinct CDR3 sequences, around 4% of them singletons. The sequencing sample was made of PBMCs. The receptors were gathered from a man between 60 and 75 years old with multiple sclerosis.

This clonotype was seen ten or more times. The chain carries TRBV14 and TRBJ1-1, with no clear D. This CDR3 comprises 13 residues. Germline CDR1 SGHDN, CDR2 FVKESK. V lost 1 base and J lost 0, with 3 bases in between. CDR3 nucleotide sequence: TGTGCCAGCAGCCAAGCCGTGAACACTGAAGCTTTCTTT. Residues: CASSQAVNTEAFF.

This clonotype occurred many times. The chain couples TRBV20-1 to TRBJ1-1; D unclear. This CDR3 region has 14 residues. Germline CDR1 is DFQATT and CDR2 is SNEGSKA (reference sequence). Trimming removed 0 bases from V and 0 bases from J, with 8 bases in between. The CDR3 loop reads CSAREPDVNTEAFF. CDR3 sequence (DNA): TGCAGTGCTAGAGAGCCAGACGTGAACACTGAAGCTTTCTTT.

This clonotype was seen repeatedly, ten times or more. The chain is built from TRBV10-2 and TRBJ2-5, with D unclear. Trimming removed 2 bases from V and 3 bases from J, with 4 bases in between. The CDR3 loop spans 12 amino acids. Germline assignment: CDR1 WSHSY and CDR2 SAAADI. The CDR3 spells CASSEGKETQYF. Here the CDR3 DNA reads TGCGCCAGCAGTGAGGGGAAAGAGACCCAGTACTTC.

At least ten counts were recorded for this clonotype. V usage is TRBV15 and J usage is TRBJ2-1, with D perhaps given as TRBD1 or TRBD2 (6 bases each). The CDR3 runs to 16 residues. The germline V gene has CDR1 LNHNV and CDR2 YYDKDF (reference sequence). Trimming pared 3 bases from V and 12 bases from J, leaving 24 bases between. DNA of the CDR3: TGTGCCACCAGCAGTTTGGGGGCGGGGCCTCTTATTGTGCAGTTCTTC. As protein: CATSSLGAGPLIVQFF.

This clonotype has ten or more counts. This chain uses TRBV7-8 with TRBJ1-5; 7 bases fit TRBD1. J lost 4 bases, V lost 2 bases, and 8 bases had no gene match. Germline lookup yields CDR1 SGHVS and CDR2 FQNEAQ. The CDR3 is 16 amino acids. CDR3 sequence: CASSLFEGANNQPQHF. The CDR3 DNA reads TGTGCCAGCAGCTTATTCGAGGGGGCAAATAATCAGCCCCAGCATTTT.

Relative to its sample, this clonotype is medium-sized. This rearrangement joins TRBV20-1 to TRBJ1-4, with TRBD1 matching over 9 bases. V lost 1 base to trimming and J lost 8 bases; unmatched junction nucleotides: 8. CDR1 is DFQATT, CDR2 SNEGSKA, per germline (reference sequence). The CDR3 is made up of 15 amino acids. CDR3 bases: TGCAGTGCTAGAGTTCAGGGACAGGGAGGCGAAAAACTGTTTTTT. Protein: CSARVQGQGGEKLFF.

There are many counts of this clonotype. This sequence joins TRBV9 and TRBJ2-2; D is ambiguous. V gave up 2 bases and J gave up 3 bases, with 8 bases separating them. The CDR3 runs 14 residues. Germline CDR1 SGDLS, CDR2 YYNGEE. Written as DNA, the CDR3 is TGTGCCAGCAGCGTTCAAGGGTACACCGGGGAGCTGTTTTTT. Translation gives CASSVQGYTGELFF.

Many counts were recorded for this clonotype. The V and J genes are TRBV12-3 or TRBV12-4 and TRBJ1-5, with 9 bases fitting TRBD1. This CDR3 has 15 residues. With 6 bases clipped from V and 5 bases from J, the junction kept 8 bases outside the gene matches. In nucleotides, the CDR3 is TGTGCCAGCAGGACCTCGACAGGGGGGGATCAGCCCCAGCATTTT. Translation gives CASRTSTGGDQPQHF.

This clonotype showed up many times. The genes are TRBV5-6 and TRBJ1-2, with a weak D call TRBD1 (5 bases). The length of the CDR3 is 15 residues. Trimming cost V 0 bases and J 0 bases, with 9 bases left between them. Germline assignment: CDR1 SGHDT and CDR2 YYEEEE. CDR3 in amino acids: CASSLVGDTNYGYTF. The CDR3, as DNA: TGTGCCAGCAGCTTGGTAGGGGATACTAACTATGGCTACACCTTC.

Ten or more counts support this clonotype. The chain recombines TRBV14 with TRBJ1-1; the D gene is possibly TRBD1 (5 bases). V was trimmed by 0 bases and J by 10 bases, leaving 15 bases between them. Germline CDR1 and CDR2: SGHDN and FVKESK. The CDR3 totals 14 residues. The CDR3 spells CASSQDMGLWGAFF. Here the CDR3 DNA reads TGTGCCAGCAGCCAAGATATGGGGCTCTGGGGAGCTTTCTTT. The full variable domain, with the rest looked up from reference TRBV14 and TRBJ1-1, is EAGVTQFPSHSVIEKGQTVTLRCDPISGHDNLYWYRRVMGKEIKFLLHFVKESKQDESGMPNNRFLAERTGGTYSTLKVQPAELEDSGVYFCASSQDMGLWGAFFGQGTRLTVV.

This clonotype was recorded many times. V usage is TRBV5-1 and J usage is TRBJ2-7; D is unclear. Germline V gene lookup returns CDR1 SGHRS and CDR2 YFSETQ. The CDR3 covers 14 residues. The V and J ends lost 2 bases and 5 bases respectively, with 14 bases between them. The CDR3: CASSFFNNLNEQYF. The DNA for the CDR3 is TGCGCCAGCAGCTTTTTCAACAATTTGAACGAGCAGTACTTC. Based on the CDR3 plus reference TRBV5-1 and TRBJ2-7, the full variable domain is KAGVTQTPRYLIKTRGQQVTLSCSPISGHRSVSWYQQTPGQGLQFLFEYFSETQRNKGNFPGRFSGRQFSNSRSEMNVSTLELGDSALYLCASSFFNNLNEQYFGPGTRLTVT.

This clonotype was counted ten times or more. The rearrangement links TRBV24-1 to TRBJ1-1, with D perhaps TRBD1 (5 bases). The germline CDR1 and CDR2 sequences are KGHDR and SFDVKD. Trimming cost V 9 bases and J 2 bases, with 12 bases left between them. This CDR3 has 13 residues. The CDR3 is CATGAGDNTEAFF. As DNA, the CDR3 is TGTGCCACCGGGGCAGGTGACAACACTGAAGCTTTCTTT.

This clonotype was counted at least ten times. V is TRBV7-9 and J is TRBJ1-5, with TRBD1 matching 9 bases. Germline trimming cut 4 bases from V and 5 bases from J; bases unmatched to any gene: 0. CDR3 length: 13 residues. CDR1 is SEHNR, CDR2 FQNEAQ, per germline (reference sequence). The CDR3 sequence: CASSWTGDQPQHF. In DNA, the CDR3 is TGTGCCAGCAGCTGGACAGGGGATCAGCCCCAGCATTTT.

This clonotype was picked up many times. The gene calls are TRBV7-8 and TRBJ2-5, with TRBD2 matching over 11 bases. The V gene's germline CDR1 is SGHVS and CDR2 FQNEAQ. This CDR3 has 16 amino acids. Unmatched junction bases numbered 10, after V lost 5 bases and J lost 5 bases. CDR3 amino acids: CASSPVPASGGETQYF. The CDR3 coding sequence is TGTGCCAGCAGCCCCGTCCCTGCTAGCGGGGGGGAGACCCAGTACTTC.

This clonotype was detected ten times or more. The chain recombines TRBV9 with TRBJ2-5; D is undetermined. The germline V gene has CDR1 SGDLS and CDR2 YYNGEE. The V end was cut by 0 bases, the J end by 1 base, with 1 base between. This CDR3 region has 12 residues. CDR3 residues: CASSVGQETQYF. As DNA, the CDR3 is TGTGCCAGCAGCGTAGGCCAAGAGACCCAGTACTTC.

This clonotype has more than one count but fewer than ten. The chain recombines TRBV5-6 with TRBJ1-2, with D hard to call. The CDR3 sequence is 13 residues long. Trimming removed 6 bases at V and 1 base at J, with 10 bases between. The germline CDR1 and CDR2 sequences are SGHDT and YYEEEE. The CDR3 bases are TGTGCCAGCAACCGGGAGAGTAACTATGGCTACACCTTC. Encoded protein: CASNRESNYGYTF.

Many counts were recorded for this clonotype. The V and J genes are TRBV7-9 and TRBJ2-4; 7 nucleotides match TRBD1. The J segment lost 0 bases and the V segment lost 5 bases, leaving 7 bases of the junction unmatched. Per germline, CDR1 SEHNR and CDR2 FQNEAQ (reference sequence). The CDR3 contains 16 residues. In DNA form, the CDR3 reads TGTGCCAGCAGCCCGCAGGGGGAACTAGCCAAAAACATTCAGTACTTC. It codes for CASSPQGELAKNIQYF.